Each of the 30 T cell receptor beta chains below was sequenced from the same sample in a study of blood T cell repertoires in COVID-19. Sequencing was performed with immunoSEQ multiplex PCR; in TCRdb, only in-frame clones are kept and a portion is missing. The sample carries 300,000 to 350,000 clones, approximately 86% recorded once. The material sequenced was peripheral blood. All receptors come from a man between 18 and 35 years old with active or convalescent COVID-19.

The chain recombines TRBV9 with TRBJ2-1, with a possible D match to TRBD1 (5 bases). The germline gives CDR1 SGDLS, CDR2 YYNGEE. Trimming cost V 0 bases and J 5 bases, with 12 bases left between them. CDR3 size: 15 residues. In DNA form, the CDR3 reads TGTGCCAGCAGCGTAGGTGTAGGGGTAAACAATGAGCAGTTCTTC. Translated: CASSVGVGVNNEQFF.

CDR3 region: CASSQVLNPMGGYTF. CDR3 DNA sequence: TGTGCCAGCAGCCAAGTACTAAACCCCATGGGTGGCTACACCTTC. The rearrangement joins TRBV3-1 (or the pseudogene TRBV3-2) to TRBJ1-2, with D uncertain. The length of the CDR3 is 15 residues. Looked up from germline, CDR1 is LGHDT and CDR2 is YNNKEL (reference sequence). Trimming removed 1 base at V and 7 bases at J, with 16 bases between.

The V and J genes are TRBV5-8 and TRBJ2-3, with TRBD2 identical over 15 bases. CDR1 SGHTS and CDR2 YDEGEE come from the germline V gene. CDR3 length: 17 amino acids. V was pared by 1 base and J by 3 bases, with 3 bases of the junction left unmatched. In nucleotides, the CDR3 is TGTGCCAGCAGCTTGTGGGGGACTAGCGGGAGGACAGATACGCAGTATTTT. Translated, it gives CASSLWGTSGRTDTQYF.

V and J are TRBV5-1 and TRBJ2-7; TRBD1 might be the D (5 bases). The V gene's germline CDR1 is SGHRS and CDR2 YFSETQ. The CDR3 is 13 amino acids. Trimming left V 1 base short and J 2 bases short, with 7 bases between. CDR3 amino acids: CASSLTGAYEQYF. Here the CDR3 DNA reads TGCGCCAGCAGCTTGACAGGAGCCTACGAGCAGTACTTC.

This clone was seen only once. CDR3 protein: CASSPTGTSVPTYEQYF. As DNA, the CDR3 is TGTGCCAGCAGCCCAACCGGGACTAGCGTGCCGACCTACGAGCAGTACTTC. The V gene is TRBV4-2, the J gene TRBJ2-7; 10 nucleotides align to TRBD2. V trimming: 4 bases; J trimming: 2 bases; junction bases outside the gene matches: 11. The CDR3 length is 17 residues. The germline CDR1 and CDR2 sequences are LGHNA and YNFKEQ.

The count of this clone is one. This chain links TRBV5-1 with TRBJ2-2, with 8 nucleotides matching TRBD1. Per germline, CDR1 SGHRS and CDR2 YFSETQ. V lost 3 bases and J lost 4; bases outside the gene matches: 8. This CDR3 contains 16 residues. The chain's CDR3 is CASSSDRAVGTGELFF. CDR3 nucleotides: TGCGCCAGCAGCTCGGACAGGGCGGTTGGCACCGGGGAGCTGTTTTTT.

The CDR3 reads CASSDRGAGNTIYF. CDR3 in DNA: TGCGCCAGCTCCGACAGGGGCGCTGGAAACACCATATATTTT. J is TRBJ1-3 and V is TRBV5-1; the match to TRBD1 covers 8 bases. The CDR3 consists of 14 residues. In germline, CDR1 is SGHRS, CDR2 YFSETQ. Losses at the gene ends were 7 bases for V and 2 bases for J; bases not matched to a gene: 5. The full variable domain, its missing parts supplied by reference TRBV5-1 and TRBJ1-3, is KAGVTQTPRYLIKTRGQQVTLSCSPISGHRSVSWYQQTPGQGLQFLFEYFSETQRNKGNFPGRFSGRQFSNSRSEMNVSTLELGDSALYLCASSDRGAGNTIYFGEGSWLTVV.

The gene calls are TRBV7-9 and TRBJ1-1, with a weak D call TRBD1 (5 bases). V lost 1 base, J lost 1 base, and 10 bases lay in between. Germline CDR1 is SEHNR and CDR2 is FQNEAQ (reference sequence). This CDR3 spans 15 amino acids. CDR3 sequence: CASSLVSGPNTEAFF. CDR3 in DNA: TGTGCCAGCAGCTTAGTTTCAGGGCCGAACACTGAAGCTTTCTTT. Drawing the rest from reference TRBV7-9 and TRBJ1-1, the complete variable domain is DTGVSQNPRHKITKRGQNVTFRCDPISEHNRLYWYRQTLGQGPEFLTYFQNEAQLEKSRLLSDRFSAERPKGSFSTLEIQRTEQGDSAMYLCASSLVSGPNTEAFFGQGTRLTVV.

V and J are TRBV21-1 and TRBJ1-5; TRBD1 is the table's D call, not checked against the DNA. TRBV21-1 corresponds to a pseudogene. This CDR3 is built from 15 residues. As DNA, the CDR3 is TGTGCCAGCAGCCCGCAACAGGGGAGCAATCAGCCCCAGCATTTT. It codes for CASSPQQGSNQPQHF.

The chain carries TRBV3-1 (or the pseudogene TRBV3-2) and TRBJ2-7, with D perhaps matching TRBD2 (5 bases). Germline V gene lookup returns CDR1 LGHDT and CDR2 YNNKEL (reference sequence). V dropped 1 base and J dropped 7 bases, with 8 bases sitting between them. The CDR3 runs 12 residues. The CDR3 DNA reads as TGTGCCAGCAGCCAAGTCCCGGGGGAGCAGTACTTC. Protein sequence: CASSQVPGEQYF.

This rearrangement joins TRBV7-8 to TRBJ1-6; D is possibly TRBD1 (6 bases). The CDR3 totals 16 residues. Trimming shortened V by 0 bases and J by 4 bases, and 10 bases separated the two germline ends. The germline V gene has CDR1 SGHVS and CDR2 FQNEAQ. The CDR3 DNA reads as TGTGCCAGCAGCTTAGCCCCGGACAGTTATAATTCACCCCTCCACTTT. Residues: CASSLAPDSYNSPLHF.

J is TRBJ2-5 and V is TRBV2, with D tentatively TRBD2 (5 bases). Trimming cost V 2 bases and J 4 bases, with 8 bases left between them. The CDR3 consists of 13 residues. Per the germline V gene, CDR1 is SNHLY and CDR2 is FYNNEI. CDR3 nucleotides: TGTGCCAGCAGTGAATTGGAGGCAGAGACCCAGTACTTC. Protein product: CASSELEAETQYF. Based on the CDR3 plus reference TRBV2 and TRBJ2-5, the full variable domain is EPEVTQTPSHQVTQMGQEVILRCVPISNHLYFYWYRQILGQKVEFLVSFYNNEISEKSEIFDDQFSVERPDGSNFTLKIRSTKLEDSAMYFCASSELEAETQYFGPGTRLLVL.

V gene TRBV18 combines with J gene TRBJ1-6; 10 nucleotides line up with TRBD1. Germline V gene data show CDR1 as KGHSH and CDR2 as LQKENI. The CDR3 runs 15 residues. The trim removed 0 bases at V and 9 bases at J, leaving 2 bases unmatched. CDR3 loop: CASSPPGQGFSPLHF. The DNA for the CDR3 is TGTGCCAGCTCACCACCGGGACAGGGGTTTTCACCCCTCCACTTT.

V is TRBV6-5 and J is TRBJ1-2; 7 bases align to TRBD1. CDR1 and CDR2 (germline): MNHEY, SVGAGI. CDR3 size: 15 residues. With V trimmed by 0 bases and J by 7 bases, 8 bases remained unmatched. The CDR3 region is CASSYSGQGVSGYTF. The CDR3 bases are TGTGCCAGCAGTTACTCAGGGCAGGGGGTCTCTGGCTACACCTTC.

The chain employs TRBV27 and TRBJ2-1, with TRBD2 identical over 15 bases. Germline CDR1 is MNHEY and CDR2 is SMNVEV (reference sequence). The CDR3 sequence is 17 residues long. V was clipped by 4 bases and J by 6 bases; unmatched bases: 7. The CDR3 region has the DNA TGTGCCAGCAGTTCCAAACGGACTAGCGGGGGGGGCAATGAGCAGTTCTTC. This sequence encodes CASSSKRTSGGGNEQFF.

CDR3 loop: CAISESGGLELFF. The CDR3 region has the DNA TGTGCCATCAGTGAGTCGGGGGGGCTGGAGCTGTTTTTT. This chain uses TRBV10-3 with TRBJ2-2; the D gene is possibly TRBD2 (7 bases). From germline, CDR1 is ENHRY and CDR2 SYGVKD. With 0 bases removed from V and 10 bases from J, the gap between germline ends came to 9 bases. The CDR3 length is 13 residues.

V gene TRBV6-1 combines with J gene TRBJ1-6; the D is unclear. Per the germline V gene, CDR1 is MNHNS and CDR2 is SASEGT. The CDR3 extends over 14 amino acids. V was shortened by 1 base and J by 11 bases, with 12 bases between the two germline ends. CDR3 bases: TGTGCCAGCAGTGAAGTCGGGGTTTTGACACCCCTCCACTTT. It translates to CASSEVGVLTPLHF.

The V and J genes are TRBV6-7 and TRBJ2-3, with 10 bases aligning to TRBD2. TRBV6-7 is given ORF status, its function remaining uncertain. The CDR3 has 17 residues. Trimming removed 2 bases from V and 2 bases from J; junction bases left unmatched: 7. The CDR3 DNA reads as TGTGCCAGCAGTTACCCTCGGACTAGCGGTTTCACAGATACGCAGTATTTT. Its protein product is CASSYPRTSGFTDTQYF.

The chain uses TRBV6-5 and TRBJ1-5; D is uncertain. The V end was cut by 5 bases, the J end by 4 bases, with 12 bases between. Germline CDR1 is MNHEY and CDR2 is SVGAGI. This CDR3 has 14 amino acids. The chain's CDR3 is CASSNEKTNQPQHF. For the CDR3, the DNA is TGTGCCAGCAGTAACGAGAAGACTAATCAGCCCCAGCATTTT.

V is TRBV9 and J is TRBJ2-1; TRBD2 matches 9 bases. The V gene's germline CDR1 is SGDLS and CDR2 YYNGEE. The CDR3 length is 15 residues. The ends lost 0 bases at V and 8 bases at J; junction bases unmatched: 6. The CDR3 bases are TGTGCCAGCAGCGTAGTAGCGGGGGTACAGTATGAGCAGTTCTTC. It yields the protein CASSVVAGVQYEQFF.

The chain joins TRBV5-8 to TRBJ2-7; TRBD2 might be the D (5 bases). Trimming left V 4 bases short and J 4 bases short, with 9 bases between. CDR3 size: 12 residues. Germline V gives CDR1 SGHTS, CDR2 YDEGEE. The CDR3 DNA sequence: TGTGCCAGCAGCCTCGACTATTACGAGCAGTACTTC. Translated, it gives CASSLDYYEQYF.

This clone is a singleton in its sample. The V call is TRBV10-3, the J call TRBJ1-1, with TRBD1 as a possible D gene (5 bases). The CDR3 covers 13 residues. Trimming pared 9 bases from V and 0 bases from J, leaving 11 bases between. Germline CDR1 is ENHRY and CDR2 is SYGVKD. The chain's CDR3 is CAMRSTVNTEAFF. CDR3 sequence (DNA): TGTGCCATGCGATCGACAGTGAACACTGAAGCTTTCTTT.

The V and J genes are TRBV2 and TRBJ1-1; TRBD1 matches 8 bases. Looked up from germline, CDR1 is SNHLY and CDR2 is FYNNEI. Trimming removed 8 bases from V and 4 bases from J; junction bases left unmatched: 12. This CDR3 has 15 amino acids. The CDR3 region is CASGRDRGGGTEAFF. CDR3 DNA sequence: TGTGCCAGCGGGAGAGACAGGGGAGGGGGCACTGAAGCTTTCTTT.

This chain links TRBV29-1 with TRBJ1-2, with D perhaps matching TRBD1 (6 bases). The CDR3 is made up of 14 amino acids. Trimming left V 5 bases short and J 5 bases short, with 18 bases between. Germline CDR1 reads SQVTM; CDR2 reads ANQGSEA. The CDR3 region is CSVKGGAGPYGYTF. CDR3 nucleotides: TGCAGCGTTAAAGGGGGAGCAGGACCTTATGGCTACACCTTC.

The rearrangement joins TRBV6-1 to TRBJ2-1, with 10 bases matching TRBD1. There are 16 residues in the CDR3. The V and J ends lost 2 bases and 3 bases, in that order; junction bases with no gene match: 4. Germline CDR1 MNHNS, CDR2 SASEGT. The CDR3, as DNA: TGTGCCAGCAGTGAACGGACAGGGGGGTACTACAATGAGCAGTTCTTC. Protein: CASSERTGGYYNEQFF.

DNA for the CDR3: TGTGCCAGTAGTAGACTCCCCGGGGACAGAACCTACGAGCAGTACTTC. It is translated as CASSRLPGDRTYEQYF. This chain links TRBV19 with TRBJ2-7; 7 bases align to TRBD1. J was trimmed by 2 bases and V by 4 bases; bases with no gene match: 11. Germline V lookup: CDR1 LNHDA, CDR2 SQIVND (reference sequence). This CDR3 comprises 16 residues. Full variable domain (remainder filled in from reference TRBV19 and TRBJ2-7): DGGITQSPKYLFRKEGQNVTLSCEQNLNHDAMYWYRQDPGQGLRLIYYSQIVNDFQKGDIAEGYSVSREKKESFPLTVTSAQKNPTAFYLCASSRLPGDRTYEQYFGPGTRLTVT.

The chain is built from TRBV5-1 and TRBJ2-1; 10 bases line up with TRBD2. The junction had 8 bases not matched to a gene; V was cut back by 0 bases and J by 2 bases. The CDR3 has 18 residues. Germline V gene sequence: CDR1 SGHRS, CDR2 YFSETQ. CDR3 loop: CASSLGVQRGGAYNEQFF. The DNA of the CDR3 is TGCGCCAGCAGCTTGGGCGTCCAGCGGGGGGGCGCCTACAATGAGCAGTTCTTC.

As DNA, the CDR3 is TGTGCCAGCAGCGGGTCCCTAAGCCCTAATTCACCCCTCCACTTT. This translates into CASSGSLSPNSPLHF. J is TRBJ1-6 and V is TRBV9; D unclear. CDR1 is SGDLS, CDR2 YYNGEE, per germline. V was shortened by 3 bases and J by 6 bases, with 13 bases between the two germline ends. The CDR3 is 15 amino acids.

This sequence joins TRBV7-9 and TRBJ2-5; 9 nucleotides align to TRBD1. Germline trimming cut 3 bases from V and 5 bases from J; bases unmatched to any gene: 10. The CDR3 has 16 residues. Germline V CDR1 and CDR2: SEHNR, FQNEAQ (reference sequence). This CDR3 is CASSLGWTGARETQYF. The CDR3 nucleotides are TGTGCCAGCAGCTTGGGGTGGACAGGGGCGAGGGAGACCCAGTACTTC.

The chain joins TRBV18 to TRBJ1-4; D possibly corresponds to TRBD1 (5 bases). Germline-derived CDR1 and CDR2 are KGHSH and LQKENI. The CDR3 is made up of 16 amino acids. The V and J ends lost 5 bases and 7 bases respectively, with 20 bases between them. The CDR3 loop reads CASSTTRTGGREKLFF. CDR3 in DNA: TGTGCCAGCTCAACCACCCGGACGGGGGGTCGTGAAAAACTGTTTTTT. Using reference TRBV18 and TRBJ1-4 for the parts outside the CDR3, the full variable domain is NAGVMQNPRHLVRRRGQEARLRCSPMKGHSHVYWYRQLPEEGLKFMVYLQKENIIDESGMPKERFSAEFPKEGPSILRIQQVVRGDSAAYFCASSTTRTGGREKLFFGSGTQLSVL.